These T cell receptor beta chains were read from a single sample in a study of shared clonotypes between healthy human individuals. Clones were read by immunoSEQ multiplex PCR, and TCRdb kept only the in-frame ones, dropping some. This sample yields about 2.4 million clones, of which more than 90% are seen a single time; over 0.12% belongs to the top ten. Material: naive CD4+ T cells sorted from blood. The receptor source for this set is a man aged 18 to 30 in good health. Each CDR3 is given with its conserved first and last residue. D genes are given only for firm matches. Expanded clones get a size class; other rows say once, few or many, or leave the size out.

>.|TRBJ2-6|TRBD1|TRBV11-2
CASSTRTGGLSGANVLTF
TGTGCCAGCAGTACCCGGACAGGGGGCCTCTCTGGGGCCAACGTCCTGACTTTC
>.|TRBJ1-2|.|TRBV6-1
CASSEGTFYGYTF
TGTGCCAGCAGTGAAGGGACGTTCTATGGCTACACCTTC
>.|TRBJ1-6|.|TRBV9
CASSRDTLLNSPLHF
TGTGCCAGCAGCCGGGACACCTTATTAAATTCACCCCTCCACTTT
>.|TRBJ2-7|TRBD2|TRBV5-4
CASSATSGRIYEQYF
TGTGCCAGCAGCGCAACTAGCGGGAGAATCTACGAGCAGTACTTC
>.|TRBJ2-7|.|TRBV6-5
CASSYDRSYEQYF
TGTGCCAGCAGTTACGACAGGTCCTACGAGCAGTACTTC
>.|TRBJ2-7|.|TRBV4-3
CASSQVADHEQYF
TGCGCCAGCAGCCAAGTGGCGGACCACGAGCAGTACTTC
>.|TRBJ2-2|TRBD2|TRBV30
CAWETLAGMNTGELFF
TGTGCCTGGGAGACTCTAGCGGGGATGAACACCGGGGAGCTGTTTTTT
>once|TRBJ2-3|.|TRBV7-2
CASSSHLGSADTQYF
TGTGCCAGCAGCTCCCACCTCGGTTCGGCAGATACGCAGTATTTT
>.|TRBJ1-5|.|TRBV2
CASSDAGYSNQPQHF
TGTGCCAGCAGTGATGCGGGGTATAGCAATCAGCCCCAGCATTTT
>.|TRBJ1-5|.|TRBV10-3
CAISDGAYSNQPQHF
TGTGCCATCAGTGACGGGGCTTATAGCAATCAGCCCCAGCATTTT
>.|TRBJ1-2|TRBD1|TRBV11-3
CASSLSGGGGYTF
TGTGCCAGCAGCTTATCAGGGGGCGGTGGCTACACCTTC
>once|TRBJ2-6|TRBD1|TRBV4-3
CASSRTGAGANVLTF
TGCGCCAGCAGCCGCACAGGGGCTGGGGCCAACGTCCTGACTTTC
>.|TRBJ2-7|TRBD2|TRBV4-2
CASSQALSGGLAYEQYF
TGTGCCAGCAGCCAAGCCCTCAGCGGGGGACTCGCCTACGAGCAGTACTTC
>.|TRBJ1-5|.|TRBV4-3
CASSQDLGGLGDPSNQPQHF
TGCGCCAGCAGCCAAGATTTAGGGGGACTGGGTGATCCTAGCAATCAGCCCCAGCATTTT
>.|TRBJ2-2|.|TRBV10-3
CAIRPGQATGELFF
TGTGCCATCAGGCCGGGACAAGCCACCGGGGAGCTGTTTTTT
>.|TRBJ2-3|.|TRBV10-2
CASSEYDRSTDTQYF
TGCGCCAGCAGTGAGTATGACAGGAGCACAGATACGCAGTATTTT
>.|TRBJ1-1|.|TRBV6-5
CASSYSPGPTEAFF
TGTGCCAGCAGTTACTCACCAGGCCCAACTGAAGCTTTCTTT
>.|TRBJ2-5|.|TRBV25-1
CASSGLGSPETQYF
TGTGCCAGCAGTGGCCTGGGGAGCCCAGAGACCCAGTACTTC
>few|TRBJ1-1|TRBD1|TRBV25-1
CASSATTGVAFF
TGTGCCAGCAGTGCCACTACAGGGGTTGCTTTCTTT
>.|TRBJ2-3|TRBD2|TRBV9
CASSFSGGPDTQYF
TGTGCCAGCAGCTTTAGCGGGGGACCAGATACGCAGTATTTT
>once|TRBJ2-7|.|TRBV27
CASRPTAVTYEQYF
TGTGCCAGCAGGCCGACGGCGGTTACTTACGAGCAGTACTTC
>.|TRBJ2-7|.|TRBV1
CTSSQKTSGSPPYEQYF
TGCACCAGCAGCCAAAAAACTAGCGGGAGTCCCCCTTACGAGCAGTACTTC
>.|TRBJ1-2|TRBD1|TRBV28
CASSSGGAVSGYTF
TGTGCCAGCAGTTCAGGGGGGGCGGTTTCTGGCTACACCTTC
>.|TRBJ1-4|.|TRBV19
CASSKFQANEKLFF
TGTGCCAGTAGTAAATTCCAGGCTAATGAAAAACTGTTTTTT
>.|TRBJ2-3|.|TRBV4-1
CASSQVPDTSQYF
TGCGCCAGCAGCCAAGTTCCCGATACGTCGCAGTATTTT
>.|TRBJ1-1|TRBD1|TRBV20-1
CSAPGQGEAFF
TGCAGTGCACCGGGACAGGGTGAAGCTTTCTTT
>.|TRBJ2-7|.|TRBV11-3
CASSFPKGVF
TGTGCCAGCAGCTTCCCGAAGGGGGTCTTC
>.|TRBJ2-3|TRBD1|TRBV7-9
CASRGQGHTDTQYF
TGTGCCAGCAGGGGACAGGGGCACACAGATACGCAGTATTTT
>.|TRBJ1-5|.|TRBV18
CASSPSRDQPQHF
TGTGCCAGCTCACCATCCAGGGATCAGCCCCAGCATTTT
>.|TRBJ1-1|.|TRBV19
CASKGRVTEAFF
TGTGCCAGTAAGGGCAGAGTCACTGAAGCTTTCTTT
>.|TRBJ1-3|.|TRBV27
CASSLLSASSGNTIYF
TGTGCCAGCAGTTTGCTATCCGCCAGCTCTGGAAACACCATATATTTT
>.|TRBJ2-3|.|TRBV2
CASTTQVGSTDTQYF
TGTGCCAGCACCACCCAAGTGGGTAGCACAGATACGCAGTATTTT
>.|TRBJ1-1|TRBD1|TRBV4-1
CASSNRQGAMNTEAFF
TGCGCCAGCAGCAACCGACAGGGGGCAATGAACACTGAAGCTTTCTTT
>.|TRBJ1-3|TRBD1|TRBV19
CASSLAGTGGRNTIYF
TGTGCCAGTAGTCTCGCCGGGACAGGGGGCCGAAACACCATATATTTT
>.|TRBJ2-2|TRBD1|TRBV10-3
CAISAPGTGGNTGELFF
TGTGCCATCAGTGCGCCCGGGACAGGGGGCAACACCGGGGAGCTGTTTTTT
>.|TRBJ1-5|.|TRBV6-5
CASSYTLNQPQHF
TGTGCCAGCAGTTATACACTTAATCAGCCCCAGCATTTT
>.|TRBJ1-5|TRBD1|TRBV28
CASRTGEMRSNQPQHF
TGTGCCAGCCGGACAGGGGAAATGCGGAGCAATCAGCCCCAGCATTTT
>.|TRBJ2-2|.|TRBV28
CASSEGGGELFF
TGTGCCAGCAGCGAGGGAGGCGGGGAGCTGTTTTTT
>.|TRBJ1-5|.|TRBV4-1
CASSQVPGQYPQHF
TGCGCCAGCAGCCAAGTCCCGGGACAATACCCCCAGCATTTT
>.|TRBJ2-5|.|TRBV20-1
CSAAGQETQYF
TGCAGTGCGGCTGGACAGGAGACCCAGTACTTC
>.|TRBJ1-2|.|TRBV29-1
CSVSGGVGAYGYTF
TGCAGCGTCTCGGGTGGAGTCGGGGCCTATGGCTACACCTTC
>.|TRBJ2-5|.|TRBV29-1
CSSRHGETQYF
TGCAGCTCTCGACATGGAGAGACCCAGTACTTC
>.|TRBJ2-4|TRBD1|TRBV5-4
CASSSPGQGDNIQYF
TGTGCCAGCAGCTCCCCGGGACAGGGCGATAACATTCAGTACTTC
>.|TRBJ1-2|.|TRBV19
CASSIEGTFPIYGYTF
TGTGCCAGTAGTATAGAAGGCACCTTCCCGATATATGGCTACACCTTC
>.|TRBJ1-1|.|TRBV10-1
CASSENPVNTEAFF
TGCGCCAGCAGTGAGAACCCCGTGAACACTGAAGCTTTCTTT